This T cell receptor beta chain was sequenced during a study of cytomegalovirus exposure and HLA in healthy donors. The PCR had 60 Vbeta and 13 Jbeta primers. Profiled with immunoSEQ multiplex PCR; TCRdb holds only in-frame clones, not every one. The sample yields around 100,000 clones, over 60% seen once. Healthy donors of bone marrow made up the group. This clone was detected once. Its antigen remains unidentified. The CDR3 runs 14 residues. The V gene's germline CDR1 is LNHDA and CDR2 SQIVND (reference sequence). Trimming removed 5 bases from V and 4 bases from J; junction bases left unmatched: 7. Regarding the study as a whole: Within the data, a cluster of highly shared sequence variants was likely a sequencing artifact. Later findings reportedly placed an Asian-associated ancestry cluster below the 666-donor mean for N-insertions. Among TCR beta chains of equal frequency, HLA-associated ones were more clonally expanded in a later analysis.

The receptor comes from a man aged 18 to 30 in good health and CMV-seropositive. Sample: PBMCs. The V call is TRBV19, the J call TRBJ1-1; TRBD1 agrees at 7 bases. CDR3 region: CASSHRGEGTEAFF. The CDR3, as DNA: TGTGCCAGTAGTCACAGGGGTGAGGGCACTGAAGCTTTCTTT.